This paragraph covers one T cell receptor (beta chain) sequence. The length of the CDR3 is 14 residues. Germline assignment: CDR1 SGHRS and CDR2 YFSETQ. The data derive from a study of blood T cells in healthy people across ages. The use of a sample-barcoded 5' primer and a J-beta primer mix characterized a second PCR of roughly 6 to 11 cycles. MiXCR, applied by TCRdb to the 5' RACE reads, yields one record per CDR3 protein. Here the sample spans 1.5 million to 2 million distinct CDR3 sequences, around half being singletons. This receptor was identified in a woman aged 40 to 55 in good health. The material sequenced was blood. J is TRBJ2-7 and V is TRBV5-1; D is possibly TRBD1 (5 bases). The J call may be in error: the DNA end matches TRBJ2-5 better. This chain's CDR3 is CASSLEGYGETQYF. The CDR3 nucleotides read TGCGCCAGCAGCTTGGAGGGGTATGGGGAGACCCAGTACTTC.